Presented here are 8 T cell receptor beta chains from one specimen sequenced in a study of shared clonotypes between healthy human individuals (dated by TCRdb to the early 2020s). Library preparation was by the immunoSEQ multiplex PCR assay. The immuneACCESS repertoire file appears here via TCRdb, limited to in-frame rearrangements. These files lack a portion of the clones; in checked studies, under half of the deficit traces to unresolved V genes, and the cause of the others is not known. The sample table holds about half a million clones, of which over 70% were seen once. Roughly 13% of the sample goes to the ten largest clones. The specimen sequenced was PBMCs. The source of these receptors is a woman between 40 and 50 years old in good health. Some clones in this sample may be carry-over from other donors' samples.

About this clone: This likely stems from a read error, as it lies one base from a far larger clone. The V call is TRBV6-6, the J call TRBJ2-7; 7 bases agree with TRBD2. Per the germline V gene, CDR1 is MNHNY and CDR2 is SVGAGI (reference sequence). The CDR3 loop spans 16 amino acids. V shed 5 bases and J 8 bases; nucleotides not matched to a gene: 18. CDR3 DNA sequence: TGTGCCAGCAGTGGTGTAAAGGCTGGCGGGAGTATTAAGCAGTACTTC. It encodes CASSGVKAGGSIKQYF.

The chain combines TRBV7-8 with TRBJ2-7, with TRBD1 as a possible D gene (6 bases). The V gene's germline CDR1 is SGHVS and CDR2 FQNEAQ. CDR3 length: 14 residues. Trimming removed 5 bases at V and 0 bases at J, with 11 bases between. Here the CDR3 DNA reads TGTGCCAGCAGCCCCACAGGGTACTCCTACGAGCAGTACTTC. This encodes CASSPTGYSYEQYF.

Concerning this clone: At the DNA level, this CDR3 is encoded by other sequences in the same sample as well. The genes are TRBV30 and TRBJ2-5; D remains unclear. The germline gives CDR1 GTSNPN, CDR2 SVGIG (reference sequence). The CDR3 extends over 11 amino acids. The V end lost 1 base, the J end lost 4 bases, and 4 bases lay between the germline ends. This CDR3 is CAWSEAETQYF. CDR3 DNA sequence: TGTGCCTGGAGTGAGGCAGAGACCCAGTACTTC.

V and J are TRBV7-9 and TRBJ1-3; a possible D gene is TRBD1 (5 bases). The CDR3 is 13 amino acids. V gave up 2 bases and J gave up 6 bases, with 8 bases separating them. Germline V gene sequence: CDR1 SEHNR, CDR2 FQNEAQ (reference sequence). The CDR3 coding sequence is TGTGCCAGCAGCTTATGGGGCGAAAACACCATATATTTT. Translated, it gives CASSLWGENTIYF. Full variable domain (remainder filled in from reference TRBV7-9 and TRBJ1-3): DTGVSQNPRHKITKRGQNVTFRCDPISEHNRLYWYRQTLGQGPEFLTYFQNEAQLEKSRLLSDRFSAERPKGSFSTLEIQRTEQGDSAMYLCASSLWGENTIYFGEGSWLTVV.

V usage is TRBV11-2 and J usage is TRBJ1-3; TRBD1 is a possible D gene (5 bases). This CDR3 contains 17 residues. In germline, CDR1 is SGHAT, CDR2 FQNNGV. The ends were cut back, 5 bases at V and 0 bases at J, with 17 bases in the middle. CDR3 nucleotides: TGTGCCAGCAGCGGAATTAGATGGGGACTCTCTGGAAACACCATATATTTT. Translation gives CASSGIRWGLSGNTIYF.

As concerns this clone: The likely explanation is a read error, given a far larger clone one base away. The chain employs TRBV19 and TRBJ1-5; a weak D match, TRBD1 (5 bases). CDR3 length: 14 amino acids. Germline V gives CDR1 LNHDA, CDR2 SQIVND (reference sequence). Trimming stripped 3 bases from V and 5 bases from J, with 11 bases between. The CDR3 loop is CASSMTVLYQPQHF. The CDR3 DNA reads TGTGCCAGTAGTATGACAGTCTTGTATCAGCCCCAGCATTTT. Full variable domain (remainder filled in from reference TRBV19 and TRBJ1-5): DGGITQSPKYLFRKEGQNVTLSCEQNLNHDAMYWYRQDPGQGLRLIYYSQIVNDFQKGDIAEGYSVSREKKESFPLTVTSAQKNPTAFYLCASSMTVLYQPQHFGDGTRLSIL.

The chain has TRBV27 and TRBJ2-3; maybe TRBD1 (6 bases). V was trimmed by 5 bases and J by 6 bases, leaving 12 bases between them. The germline V gene encodes CDR1 MNHEY and CDR2 SMNVEV (reference sequence). The CDR3 loop spans 13 amino acids. CDR3 bases: TGTGCCAGCAGTACCCACAGGGCGGATACGCAGTATTTT. This codes for CASSTHRADTQYF.

Ten or more counts support this clone. The V call is TRBV11-1, the J call TRBJ2-3; 7 bases are shared with TRBD2. Germline trimming cut 2 bases from V and 0 bases from J; bases unmatched to any gene: 11. This CDR3 is built from 18 residues. CDR1 and CDR2 from the germline V gene are SGHAT and FQDESV (reference sequence). The CDR3 DNA is TGTGCCAGCAGCTTAATCCAGGCGGGAGTTGGGAGCACAGATACGCAGTATTTT. Its protein is CASSLIQAGVGSTDTQYF.